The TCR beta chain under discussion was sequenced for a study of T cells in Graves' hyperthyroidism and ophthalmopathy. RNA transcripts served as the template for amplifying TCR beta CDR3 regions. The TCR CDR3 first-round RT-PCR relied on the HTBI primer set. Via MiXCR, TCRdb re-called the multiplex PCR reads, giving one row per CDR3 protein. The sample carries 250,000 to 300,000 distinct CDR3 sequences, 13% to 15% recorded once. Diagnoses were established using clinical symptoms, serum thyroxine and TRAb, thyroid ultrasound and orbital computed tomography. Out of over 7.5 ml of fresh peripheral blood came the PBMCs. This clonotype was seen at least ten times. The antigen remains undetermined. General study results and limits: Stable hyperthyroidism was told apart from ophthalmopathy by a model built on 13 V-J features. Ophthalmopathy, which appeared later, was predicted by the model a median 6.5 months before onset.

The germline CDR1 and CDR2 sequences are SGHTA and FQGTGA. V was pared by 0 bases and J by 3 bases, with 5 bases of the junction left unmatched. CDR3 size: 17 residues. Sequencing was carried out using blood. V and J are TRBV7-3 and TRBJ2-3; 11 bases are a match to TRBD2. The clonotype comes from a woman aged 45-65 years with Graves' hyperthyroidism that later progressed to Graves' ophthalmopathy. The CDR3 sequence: CASSLTELAGETDTQYF. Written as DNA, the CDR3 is TGTGCCAGCAGCTTAACTGAACTAGCGGGAGAAACAGATACGCAGTATTTT.